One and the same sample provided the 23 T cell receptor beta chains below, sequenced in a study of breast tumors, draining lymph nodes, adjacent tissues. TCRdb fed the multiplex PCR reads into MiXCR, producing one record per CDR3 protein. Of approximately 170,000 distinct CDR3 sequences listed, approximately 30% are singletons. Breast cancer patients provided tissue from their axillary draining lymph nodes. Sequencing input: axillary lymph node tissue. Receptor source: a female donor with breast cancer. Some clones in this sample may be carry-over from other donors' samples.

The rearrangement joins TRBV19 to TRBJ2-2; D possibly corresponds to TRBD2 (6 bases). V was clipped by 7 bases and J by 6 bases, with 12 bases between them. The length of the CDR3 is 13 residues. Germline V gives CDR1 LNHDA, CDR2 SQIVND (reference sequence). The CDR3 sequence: CASIRRGAGELFF. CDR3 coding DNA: TGTGCCAGTATCCGACGCGGGGCCGGGGAGCTGTTTTTT.

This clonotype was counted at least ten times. This CDR3 reads CASGAPRNEQFF. The DNA for the CDR3 is TGTGCCAGCGGTGCCCCACGCAATGAGCAGTTCTTC. The rearrangement uses TRBV2 and TRBJ2-1; no reliable D call. The CDR3 has 12 residues. The germline CDR1 and CDR2 sequences are SNHLY and FYNNEI. V was trimmed by 8 bases and J by 6 bases, leaving 11 bases between them.

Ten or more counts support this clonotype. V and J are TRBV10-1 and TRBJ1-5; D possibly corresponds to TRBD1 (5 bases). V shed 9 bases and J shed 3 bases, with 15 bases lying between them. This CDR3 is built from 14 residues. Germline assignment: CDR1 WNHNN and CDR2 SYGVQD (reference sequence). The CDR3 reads CASHRGSFNQPQHF. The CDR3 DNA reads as TGCGCCAGTCATAGGGGCAGCTTCAATCAGCCCCAGCATTTT.

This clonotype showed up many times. DNA for the CDR3: TGTGCCAGCAGCCCCGACAGGGCCATTAATTCACCCCTCCACTTT. Amino acid sequence: CASSPDRAINSPLHF. V usage is TRBV7-2 and J usage is TRBJ1-6, with 7 bases fitting TRBD1. The CDR3 sequence is 15 residues long. In germline, CDR1 is SGHTA, CDR2 FQGNSA. With 5 bases clipped from V and 6 bases from J, the junction kept 7 bases outside the gene matches.

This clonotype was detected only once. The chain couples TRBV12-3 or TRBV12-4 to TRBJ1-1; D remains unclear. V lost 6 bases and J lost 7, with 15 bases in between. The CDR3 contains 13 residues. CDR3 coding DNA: TGTGCCAGCAGCCCCCCCCCAGTCCTTGAAGCTTTCTTT. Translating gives CASSPPPVLEAFF.

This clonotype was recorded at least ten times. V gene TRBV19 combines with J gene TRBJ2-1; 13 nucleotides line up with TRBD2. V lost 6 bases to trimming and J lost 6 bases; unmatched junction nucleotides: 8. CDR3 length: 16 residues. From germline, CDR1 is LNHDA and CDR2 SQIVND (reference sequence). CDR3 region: CASRVTGLAGANEQFF. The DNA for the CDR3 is TGTGCCAGTAGGGTCACCGGACTAGCGGGAGCCAATGAGCAGTTCTTC.

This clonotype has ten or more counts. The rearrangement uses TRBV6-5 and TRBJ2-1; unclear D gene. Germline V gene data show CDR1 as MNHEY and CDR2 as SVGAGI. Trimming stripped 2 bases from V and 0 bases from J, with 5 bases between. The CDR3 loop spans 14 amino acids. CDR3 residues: CASSYLSSYNEQFF. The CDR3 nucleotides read TGTGCCAGCAGTTACCTGAGCTCCTACAATGAGCAGTTCTTC.

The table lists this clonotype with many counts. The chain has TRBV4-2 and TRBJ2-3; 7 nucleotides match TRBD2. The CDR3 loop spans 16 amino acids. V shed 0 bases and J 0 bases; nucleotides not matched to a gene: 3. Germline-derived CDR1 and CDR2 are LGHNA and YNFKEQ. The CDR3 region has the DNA TGTGCCAGCAGCCAAGATCCTAGCGGCAGCACAGATACGCAGTATTTT. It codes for CASSQDPSGSTDTQYF.

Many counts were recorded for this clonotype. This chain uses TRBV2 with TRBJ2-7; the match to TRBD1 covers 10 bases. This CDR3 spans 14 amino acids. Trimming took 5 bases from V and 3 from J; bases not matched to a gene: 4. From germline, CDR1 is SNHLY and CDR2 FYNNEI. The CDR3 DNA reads TGTGCCAGCAGTTCCGGGACAGGGGTCTACGAGCAGTACTTC. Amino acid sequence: CASSSGTGVYEQYF.

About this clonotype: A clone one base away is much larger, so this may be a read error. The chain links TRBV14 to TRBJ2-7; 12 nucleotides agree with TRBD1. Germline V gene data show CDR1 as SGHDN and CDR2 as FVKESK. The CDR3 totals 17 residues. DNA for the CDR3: TGTGCCAGCAGCCAAGATCAAGTCGGGACAGGGGGCATCGAGCAGCACTTC. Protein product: CASSQDQVGTGGIEQHF. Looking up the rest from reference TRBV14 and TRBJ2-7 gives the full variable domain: EAGVTQFPSHSVIEKGQTVTLRCDPISGHDNLYWYRRVMGKEIKFLLHFVKESKQDESGMPNNRFLAERTGGTYSTLKVQPAELEDSGVYFCASSQDQVGTGGIEQHFGPGTRLTVT.

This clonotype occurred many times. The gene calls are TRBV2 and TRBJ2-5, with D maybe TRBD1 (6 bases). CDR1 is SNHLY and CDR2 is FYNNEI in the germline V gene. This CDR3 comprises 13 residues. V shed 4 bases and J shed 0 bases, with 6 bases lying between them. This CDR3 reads CASSGDNQETQYF. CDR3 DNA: TGTGCCAGCAGTGGGGACAACCAAGAGACCCAGTACTTC.

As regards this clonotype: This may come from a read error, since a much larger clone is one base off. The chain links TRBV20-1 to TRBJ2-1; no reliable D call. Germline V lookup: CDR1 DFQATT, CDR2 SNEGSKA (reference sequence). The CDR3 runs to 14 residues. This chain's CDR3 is CSFKARTVYTEQFF. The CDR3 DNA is TGCAGTTTCAAAGCGCGCACGGTTTACACTGAGCAGTTCTTC.

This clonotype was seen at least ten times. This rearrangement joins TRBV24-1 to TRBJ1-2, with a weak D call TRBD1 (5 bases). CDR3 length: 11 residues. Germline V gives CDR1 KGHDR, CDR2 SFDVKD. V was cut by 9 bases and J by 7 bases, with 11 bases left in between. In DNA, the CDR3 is TGTGCCACCGGGGACCTTTCTGGCTACACCTTC. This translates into CATGDLSGYTF.

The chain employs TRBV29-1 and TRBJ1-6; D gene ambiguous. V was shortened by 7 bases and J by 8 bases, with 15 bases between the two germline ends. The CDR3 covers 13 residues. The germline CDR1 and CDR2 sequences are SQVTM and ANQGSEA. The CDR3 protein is CSALPDGDSPLHF. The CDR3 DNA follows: TGCAGCGCACTACCGGACGGTGATTCACCCCTCCACTTT.

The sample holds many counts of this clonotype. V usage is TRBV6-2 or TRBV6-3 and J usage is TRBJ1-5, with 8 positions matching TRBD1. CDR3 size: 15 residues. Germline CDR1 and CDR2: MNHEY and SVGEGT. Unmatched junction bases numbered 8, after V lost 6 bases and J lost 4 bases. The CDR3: CASSINRGGNQPQHF. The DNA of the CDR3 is TGTGCCAGCAGCATAAACAGGGGGGGGAATCAGCCCCAGCATTTT.

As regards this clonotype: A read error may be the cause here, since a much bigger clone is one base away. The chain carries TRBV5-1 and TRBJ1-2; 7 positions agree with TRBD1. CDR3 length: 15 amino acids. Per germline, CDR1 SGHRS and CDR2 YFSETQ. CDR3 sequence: CASSSPETGIYGHTF. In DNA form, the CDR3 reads TGCGCCAGCAGCTCACCTGAGACAGGGATCTATGGCCACACCTTC.

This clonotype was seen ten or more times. The DNA of the CDR3 is TGTGCCAGCAGCTTGGGGACAGGGATTCGGCAGCCCCAGCATTTT. As protein: CASSLGTGIRQPQHF. The gene calls are TRBV5-8 and TRBJ1-5; 8 positions agree with TRBD1. CDR3 size: 15 residues. The germline V gene has CDR1 SGHTS and CDR2 YDEGEE. Trimming at V came to 0 bases and at J to 7 bases, leaving 6 bases not matched to a gene.

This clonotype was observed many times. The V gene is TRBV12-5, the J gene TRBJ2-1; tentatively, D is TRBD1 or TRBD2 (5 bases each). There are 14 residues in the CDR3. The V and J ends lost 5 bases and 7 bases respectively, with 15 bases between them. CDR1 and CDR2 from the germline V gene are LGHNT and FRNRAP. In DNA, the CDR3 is TGTGCTAGTGGTGCGTGGGACCGTGCAAATGAGCAGTTCTTC. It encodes CASGAWDRANEQFF.

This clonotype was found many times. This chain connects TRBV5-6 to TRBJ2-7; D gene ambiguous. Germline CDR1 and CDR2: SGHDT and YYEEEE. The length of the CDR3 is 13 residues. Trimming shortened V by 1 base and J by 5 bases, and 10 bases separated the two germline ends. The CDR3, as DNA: TGTGCCAGCAGCTTGTTAGGGCCTGACGAGCAGTACTTC. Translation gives CASSLLGPDEQYF.

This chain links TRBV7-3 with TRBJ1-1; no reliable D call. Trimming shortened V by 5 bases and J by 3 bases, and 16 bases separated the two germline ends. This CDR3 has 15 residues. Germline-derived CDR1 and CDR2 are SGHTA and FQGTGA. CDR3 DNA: TGTGCCAGCAGCGAATCAGCGACTGGGGACACTGAAGCTTTCTTT. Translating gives CASSESATGDTEAFF.

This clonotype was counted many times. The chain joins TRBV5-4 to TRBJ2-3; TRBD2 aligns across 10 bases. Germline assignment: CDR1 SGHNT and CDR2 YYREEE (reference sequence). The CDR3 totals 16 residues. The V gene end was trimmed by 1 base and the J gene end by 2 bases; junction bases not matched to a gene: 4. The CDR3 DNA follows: TGTGCCAGCAGCTTGACTAGCGGGGTTTACACAGATACGCAGTATTTT. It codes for CASSLTSGVYTDTQYF.

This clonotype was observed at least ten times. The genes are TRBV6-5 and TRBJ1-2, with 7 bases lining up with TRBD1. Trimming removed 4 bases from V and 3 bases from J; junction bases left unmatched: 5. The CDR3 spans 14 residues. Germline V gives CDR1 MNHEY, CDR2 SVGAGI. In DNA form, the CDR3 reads TGTGCCAGCAGTTTGGGACAGAGATACTATGGCTACACCTTC. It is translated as CASSLGQRYYGYTF.

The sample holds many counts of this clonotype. The CDR3 spells CASKAPSGGAGEQFF. DNA of the CDR3: TGTGCCAGCAAAGCCCCTAGCGGGGGGGCAGGTGAGCAGTTCTTC. This rearrangement joins TRBV6-2 or TRBV6-3 to TRBJ2-1; TRBD2 matches at 12 bases. This CDR3 has 15 residues. With V trimmed by 7 bases and J by 9 bases, 10 bases remained unmatched. Germline V gene data show CDR1 as MNHEY and CDR2 as SVGEGT.